This section outlines one T cell receptor beta chain sequence together with its context. Its antigen is unidentified. This specimen belongs to a study of cytotoxic CD8 clonotypes in ibrutinib-treated CLL. Some clones are missing from TCRdb's copy, which holds only in-frame ones; the method was immunoSEQ multiplex PCR. The sample comprises 200,000 or so clones, about three quarters of which are singletons, and over 5.5% rests with the top ten. Study-level points and caveats: Patients showed higher baseline clonality than age-matched healthy donors, and it tracked circulating CD8+ T-cell counts. Clonality went up at the time of ibrutinib response, stayed stable in sustained remission, and later dropped back toward its baseline level at progression.

CDR1 is SEHNR, CDR2 FQNEAQ, per germline (reference sequence). The CDR3 has 15 residues. Trimming shortened V by 2 bases and J by 0 bases, and 9 bases separated the two germline ends. The sequence was collected from a human donor with chronic lymphocytic leukemia. The sequencing here drew on PBMCs, taken after 12 months of ibrutinib treatment. The V gene is TRBV7-9, the J gene TRBJ2-3; D may match TRBD1 or TRBD2 (5 bases each). The CDR3 reads CASSLRGPSTDTQYF. CDR3 sequence (DNA): TGTGCCAGCAGCTTACGGGGACCTAGCACAGATACGCAGTATTTT.